The sequence of this T cell receptor beta chain was determined in a study of T cell changes during pregnancy in multiple sclerosis. The CDR3 covers 12 residues. Trimming removed 5 bases from V and 7 bases from J; junction bases left unmatched: 2. CDR1 is SNHLY, CDR2 FYNNEI, per germline. Method: immunoSEQ multiplex PCR; TCRdb's copy keeps in-frame clones and lacks some. The profile shows 35,000 or so clones, around 90% of them singletons. The sample consisted of CD4+ T cells from peripheral blood mononuclear cells, taken after pregnancy. This sequence was found in a female donor in good health, enrolled as a control in a pregnancy study. The rearrangement uses TRBV2 and TRBJ1-1, with 9 bases that match TRBD1. The CDR3 bases are TGTGCCAGCAGTTTGACAGGGGGTGAAGCTTTCTTT. Its protein product is CASSLTGGEAFF.